The 8 T cell receptor beta chains below all came from one sample that was sequenced in a study of T cell repertoires in cytomegalovirus infection. These receptors have no known antigen. Via MiXCR, TCRdb re-called the reads, giving one row per CDR3 protein. This sample yields 54,000 or so distinct CDR3 sequences, of which 33% are seen a single time; roughly two thirds belongs to the top ten. Sequencing used PBMCs, sequenced either directly or after in vitro stimulation (not recorded which). These receptors originate from a human donor in good health (CMV status not recorded). Some clones in this sample may be carry-over from other donors' samples.

This clonotype has at least ten counts. V and J are TRBV7-8 and TRBJ1-5; tentative D call: TRBD1 (5 bases). Trimming pared 2 bases from V and 9 bases from J, leaving 17 bases between. The CDR3 loop spans 15 amino acids. Germline CDR1 reads SGHVS; CDR2 reads FQNEAQ. The CDR3: CASSLTDSRLGPQHF. CDR3 in DNA: TGTGCCAGCAGCTTAACCGACAGCCGCCTTGGGCCCCAGCATTTT.

This clonotype was seen more than once but under ten times. This chain uses TRBV12-3 or TRBV12-4 with TRBJ1-4; D might be TRBD1 (5 bases). This CDR3 has 14 residues. The ends were cut back, 8 bases at V and 7 bases at J, with 17 bases in the middle. As DNA, the CDR3 is TGTGCCAGCGGTCTTGAGGGGCGGTTTGAAAAACTGTTTTTT. This gives the protein CASGLEGRFEKLFF.

In its sample, this clonotype was seen many times. V usage is TRBV7-2 and J usage is TRBJ1-1; possible D gene TRBD1, 6 bases. CDR1 and CDR2 from the germline V gene are SGHTA and FQGNSA. Trimming shortened V by 0 bases and J by 3 bases, and 8 bases separated the two germline ends. The CDR3 length is 14 residues. The CDR3 loop reads CASSLAYRDTEAFF. Written as DNA, the CDR3 is TGTGCCAGCAGCTTAGCGTACAGGGACACTGAAGCTTTCTTT.

This clonotype was counted a few times. The CDR3 DNA sequence: TGCGCCAGCAGCTCCGGACTGGGGGAGACCCAGTACTTC. This encodes CASSSGLGETQYF. The V gene is TRBV4-1, the J gene TRBJ2-5; possible D gene TRBD2, 5 bases. V shed 5 bases and J shed 5 bases, with 12 bases lying between them. The germline CDR1 and CDR2 sequences are MGHRA and YSYEKL. This CDR3 comprises 13 residues.

This clonotype has more than one count but fewer than ten. V and J are TRBV7-9 and TRBJ1-1; TRBD1 matches 7 bases. This CDR3 has 19 amino acids. V lost 0 bases, J lost 1 base, and 14 bases stayed unmatched. Looked up from germline, CDR1 is SEHNR and CDR2 is FQNEAQ (reference sequence). This CDR3 reads CASSLATDRVGLPNTEAFF. As DNA, the CDR3 is TGTGCCAGCAGCTTAGCGACAGACAGGGTCGGGTTGCCGAACACTGAAGCTTTCTTT. Supplemented by reference TRBV7-9 and TRBJ1-1, the full variable domain reads DTGVSQNPRHKITKRGQNVTFRCDPISEHNRLYWYRQTLGQGPEFLTYFQNEAQLEKSRLLSDRFSAERPKGSFSTLEIQRTEQGDSAMYLCASSLATDRVGLPNTEAFFGQGTRLTVV.

The chain couples TRBV5-4 to TRBJ2-3; possibly TRBD2 for D (6 bases). With 3 bases removed from V and 3 bases from J, the gap between germline ends came to 20 bases. Germline CDR1 and CDR2: SGHNT and YYREEE (reference sequence). This CDR3 is 17 amino acids long. The CDR3 DNA sequence: TGTGCCAGCAGCTGGGATAGCGGTTTAGTTAGTACAGATACGCAGTATTTT. Translated, it gives CASSWDSGLVSTDTQYF.

Many counts were recorded for this clonotype. The gene calls are TRBV7-6 and TRBJ2-7; possibly TRBD1 for D (5 bases). CDR3 length: 12 amino acids. Trimming cost V 3 bases and J 6 bases, with 9 bases left between them. CDR1 and CDR2 from the germline V gene are SGHVS and FNYEAQ. The CDR3, as DNA: TGTGCCAGCAGCTTGGGGCCTCGCGAGCAGTACTTC. It yields the protein CASSLGPREQYF. Combining the CDR3 with reference TRBV7-6 and TRBJ2-7 gives the whole variable domain GAGVSQSPRYKVTKRGQDVALRCDPISGHVSLYWYRQALGQGPEFLTYFNYEAQQDKSGLPNDRFSAERPEGSISTLTIQRTEQRDSAMYRCASSLGPREQYFGPGTRLTVT.

This clonotype was detected only once. Just one base apart from a much larger clone, this may be a read error. This chain joins TRBV12-3 or TRBV12-4 and TRBJ2-7; maybe TRBD2 (5 bases). The CDR3 runs to 13 residues. V dropped 2 bases and J dropped 5 bases, with 10 bases sitting between them. CDR3 bases: TGTGCCAGCAGTTTATACGGGATCGACGAGCAGTACTTC. It yields the protein CASSLYGIDEQYF.